The 30 T cell receptor beta chains below were found in one sample sequenced in a study of identical twins. TCRdb independently ran MiXCR on the 5' RACE reads; one entry per CDR3 protein. The table includes some 320,000 distinct CDR3 sequences, roughly an eighth detected once. This sample also appeared in a second study, on yellow fever vaccine responses in identical twins.

Source material: CD8+ T cells sorted from blood. The source of these receptors is a woman aged 18-35 years in good health.

This clonotype was counted only a few times. This sequence joins TRBV28 and TRBJ2-7, with D tentatively TRBD1 (6 bases). V lost 9 bases to trimming and J lost 2 bases, with 14 bases between them. The CDR3 covers 13 residues. Germline loops: CDR1 MDHEN, CDR2 SYDVKM. Written as DNA, the CDR3 is TGTGCCAGTAACCGGGACATTACCTACGAGCAGTACTTC. This sequence encodes CASNRDITYEQYF.

The chain links TRBV15 to TRBJ2-1; 7 bases are a match to TRBD2. CDR3 length: 15 amino acids. Germline V lookup: CDR1 LNHNV, CDR2 YYDKDF (reference sequence). With 6 bases clipped from V and 4 bases from J, the junction kept 9 bases outside the gene matches. For the CDR3, the DNA is TGTGCCACCAGTACGGGACTAAGCAAATACAATGAGCAGTTCTTC. It is translated as CATSTGLSKYNEQFF.

V and J are TRBV7-8 and TRBJ2-2; TRBD2 agrees at 11 bases. J was trimmed by 2 bases and V by 2 bases; bases with no gene match: 10. There are 19 residues in the CDR3. Germline assignment: CDR1 SGHVS and CDR2 FQNEAQ. The CDR3 DNA is TGTGCCAGCAGCTTAATATTAGGGGGACTAGCGGAAAACACCGGGGAGCTGTTTTTT. This translates into CASSLILGGLAENTGELFF.

This chain connects TRBV27 to TRBJ2-7, with D perhaps TRBD2 (5 bases). Germline V gives CDR1 MNHEY, CDR2 SMNVEV (reference sequence). The V gene lost 6 bases and the J gene lost 7 bases, with 25 bases spanning the gap. CDR3 size: 16 residues. The CDR3 region has the DNA TGTGCCAGCAGGCACGCCCAGAGAGGGCTACCCTTGGAGCAGTACTTC. This encodes CASRHAQRGLPLEQYF.

In this sample, this clonotype turned up a few times. The J gene is TRBJ2-7, the V gene TRBV18; TRBD1 matches 11 bases. CDR1 and CDR2 (germline): KGHSH, LQKENI. V was clipped by 4 bases and J by 3 bases; unmatched bases: 2. This CDR3 is built from 14 residues. CDR3 sequence: CASSLDRGLYEQYF. The CDR3 DNA sequence: TGTGCCAGCTCACTGGACAGGGGGCTCTACGAGCAGTACTTC.

The chain employs TRBV28 and TRBJ1-5; weak D call: TRBD1 (6 bases). The CDR3 length is 17 residues. The germline CDR1 and CDR2 sequences are MDHEN and SYDVKM. Trimming removed 2 bases at V and 0 bases at J, with 14 bases between. Here the CDR3 DNA reads TGTGCCAGCAGTTTAGGGGGCGGGGTCTATAGCAATCAGCCCCAGCATTTT. Its protein product is CASSLGGGVYSNQPQHF.

This clonotype was observed a handful of times. This chain uses TRBV29-1 with TRBJ2-5; D might be TRBD1 or TRBD2, each matching 5 bases. Germline V lookup: CDR1 SQVTM, CDR2 ANQGSEA. The ends were cut back, 0 bases at V and 4 bases at J, with 9 bases in the middle. CDR3 size: 13 residues. The CDR3 DNA follows: TGCAGCGTTGAAGAGGGGGTAGTAGAGACCCAGTACTTC. This gives the protein CSVEEGVVETQYF.

This clonotype was counted a few times. This chain joins TRBV28 and TRBJ2-1, with TRBD2 matching 11 bases. CDR3 length equals 16 residues. V dropped 2 bases and J dropped 6; count of bases not matched to a gene: 6. Germline V gives CDR1 MDHEN, CDR2 SYDVKM. The CDR3 DNA follows: TGTGCCAGCAGTTTAGCACTAGCGGGAGTTTTCAATGAGCAGTTCTTC. Translating it yields CASSLALAGVFNEQFF.

This clonotype turned up a few times. The chain uses TRBV7-9 and TRBJ1-2, with TRBD1 matching 7 bases. Germline trimming cut 1 base from V and 4 bases from J; bases unmatched to any gene: 12. The CDR3 has 17 amino acids. Germline values: CDR1 SEHNR, CDR2 FQNEAQ (reference sequence). The CDR3 here is CASSLEVGGGEAYGYTF. CDR3 bases: TGTGCCAGCAGCTTAGAAGTCGGAGGGGGCGAGGCCTATGGCTACACCTTC.

This clonotype has a count of ten or more. The chain joins TRBV20-1 to TRBJ2-7; D is ambiguous. Per germline, CDR1 DFQATT and CDR2 SNEGSKA (reference sequence). The CDR3 loop spans 13 amino acids. V lost 3 bases and J 1 base, leaving 10 bases between the germline ends. The CDR3 loop is CSASSGESYEQYV. Written as DNA, the CDR3 is TGCAGTGCTAGTTCCGGTGAATCCTACGAGCAGTACGTC.

This clonotype occurred a few times. The chain recombines TRBV15 with TRBJ2-1; 10 nucleotides match TRBD2. The CDR3 runs to 13 residues. J lost 8 bases, V lost 8 bases, and 6 bases had no gene match. CDR1 is LNHNV, CDR2 YYDKDF, per germline (reference sequence). For the CDR3, the DNA is TGTGCCACCCACAGCGGGGGGGTGGATGAGCAGTTCTTC. Translation: CATHSGGVDEQFF. Variable domain in full (rest from reference TRBV15 and TRBJ2-1): DAMVIQNPRYQVTQFGKPVTLSCSQTLNHNVMYWYQQKSSQAPKLLFHYYDKDFNNEADTPDNFQSRRPNTSFCFLDIRSPGLGDTAMYLCATHSGGVDEQFFGPGTRLTVL.

This clonotype was detected a few times. The chain uses TRBV7-6 and TRBJ2-5; 8 nucleotides line up with TRBD1. The V and J ends lost 0 bases and 3 bases, in that order; junction bases with no gene match: 12. This CDR3 spans 18 amino acids. Germline V gene lookup returns CDR1 SGHVS and CDR2 FNYEAQ. DNA for the CDR3: TGTGCCAGCAGCTTAGCGCCGGAAGTCGAGGACAGGGAAGAGACCCAGTACTTC. This sequence encodes CASSLAPEVEDREETQYF.

The V and J genes are TRBV27 and TRBJ2-1, with a possible D match to TRBD2 (5 bases). The V end lost 6 bases, the J end lost 0 bases, and 15 bases lay between the germline ends. The germline V gene encodes CDR1 MNHEY and CDR2 SMNVEV (reference sequence). This CDR3 is 16 amino acids long. CDR3 sequence: CASSLGLGSSYNEQFF. The CDR3, as DNA: TGTGCCAGCAGCCTGGGGTTGGGGAGCTCCTACAATGAGCAGTTCTTC.

This clonotype has a handful of counts. The J gene is TRBJ2-5, the V gene TRBV6-1; 7 bases align to TRBD2. The germline CDR1 and CDR2 sequences are MNHNS and SASEGT. The CDR3 is 14 residues long. With V trimmed by 4 bases and J by 2 bases, 4 bases remained unmatched. DNA of the CDR3: TGTGCCAGCAGTGCGCTAGCGGCTCAAGAGACCCAGTACTTC. It specifies CASSALAAQETQYF.

The table lists this clonotype with a few counts. The chain links TRBV13 to TRBJ2-3, with TRBD2 identical over 14 bases. Trimming cost V 6 bases and J 6 bases; bases outside gene matches: 8. Per the germline V gene, CDR1 is PRHDT and CDR2 is FYEKMQ (reference sequence). CDR3 size: 16 residues. The CDR3 DNA follows: TGTGCCAGCAGTATACGACTAGCGGGGGGGTTGGATACGCAGTATTTT. Translated, it gives CASSIRLAGGLDTQYF.

There are a few counts of this clonotype. The chain joins TRBV6-6 to TRBJ2-3; D not certain. Germline assignment: CDR1 MNHNY and CDR2 SVGAGI (reference sequence). The V and J ends lost 3 bases and 7 bases respectively, with 8 bases between them. The CDR3 spans 12 residues. The CDR3 DNA sequence: TGTGCCAGCAGTTATCAAGGGCATACGCAGTATTTT. It yields the protein CASSYQGHTQYF.

This clonotype occurred a few times. The V and J genes are TRBV20-1 and TRBJ2-7; TRBD1 might be the D (5 bases). Germline V gene lookup returns CDR1 DFQATT and CDR2 SNEGSKA (reference sequence). V shed 0 bases and J shed 4 bases, with 16 bases lying between them. CDR3 length: 15 residues. The CDR3 nucleotides read TGCAGTGCTAGAGATCCCGGACAAGCAGGATACGAGCAGTACGTC. Translation gives CSARDPGQAGYEQYV.

The chain is built from TRBV2 and TRBJ1-6; D call uncertain. Trimming removed 2 bases at V and 6 bases at J, with 8 bases between. This CDR3 is 14 amino acids long. CDR1 is SNHLY and CDR2 is FYNNEI in the germline V gene. CDR3 in amino acids: CASSEPGSNSPLHF. The CDR3 DNA is TGTGCCAGCAGTGAACCGGGATCTAATTCACCCCTCCACTTT.

This clonotype came up a few times. The CDR3 nucleotides read TGCAGCGTCGGAGGGGGGGCGCCAGATTCACCCCTCCACTTT. This translates into CSVGGGAPDSPLHF. J is TRBJ1-6 and V is TRBV29-1; a possible D gene is TRBD1 (6 bases). Germline CDR1 reads SQVTM; CDR2 reads ANQGSEA. The V end lost 6 bases, the J end lost 8 bases, and 17 bases lay between the germline ends. This CDR3 has 14 amino acids.

There are a few counts of this clonotype. DNA for the CDR3: TGTGCCAGCAGCTTATATGGTCGGGGAGAAGATACGCAGTATTTT. Translated, it gives CASSLYGRGEDTQYF. This chain connects TRBV11-2 to TRBJ2-3; D might be TRBD2 (5 bases). Per the germline V gene, CDR1 is SGHAT and CDR2 is FQNNGV. CDR3 length equals 15 residues. The V gene lost 2 bases and the J gene lost 5 bases, with 14 bases spanning the gap.

This clonotype occurred a few times. The rearrangement joins TRBV29-1 to TRBJ1-2; D not certain. This CDR3 has 15 residues. Deletions cut 0 bases from V and 2 bases from J, with 13 bases between. CDR1 and CDR2 (germline): SQVTM, ANQGSEA. The CDR3 sequence: CSVEDRSHPNYGYTF. The CDR3, as DNA: TGCAGCGTTGAAGATCGTAGTCACCCAAACTATGGCTACACCTTC.

The chain links TRBV6-1 to TRBJ2-2, with D tentatively TRBD1 (6 bases). This CDR3 has 15 amino acids. Trimming removed 6 bases from V and 0 bases from J, with 11 bases in between. Germline CDR1 and CDR2: MNHNS and SASEGT. Here the CDR3 DNA reads TGTGCCAGCAGCCCAGACAGGCCGAACACCGGGGAGCTGTTTTTT. Translation: CASSPDRPNTGELFF.

DNA for the CDR3: TGTGCCAGTAGTATAGTCAGGGCCGACAATGAGCAGTTCTTC. Protein sequence: CASSIVRADNEQFF. V and J are TRBV19 and TRBJ2-1; maybe TRBD1 (5 bases). Between the trimmed V and J ends, which lost 1 base and 5 bases, there was a span of 9 bases. The V gene's germline CDR1 is LNHDA and CDR2 SQIVND (reference sequence). CDR3 length equals 14 residues.

V is TRBV15 and J is TRBJ1-4, with D uncertain. Germline V lookup: CDR1 LNHNV, CDR2 YYDKDF (reference sequence). The V and J ends lost 8 bases and 5 bases respectively, with 12 bases between them. The CDR3 loop spans 13 amino acids. This CDR3 is CATRSLGNEKLFF. In DNA, the CDR3 is TGTGCCACCCGCTCTCTGGGCAATGAAAAACTGTTTTTT.

This clonotype was found many times. CDR3 DNA sequence: TGTGCCACCAGAATAACAGGGTCAAATGAGCAGTTCTTC. It is translated as CATRITGSNEQFF. The chain is built from TRBV15 and TRBJ2-1, with D perhaps matching TRBD1 (6 bases). CDR3 length equals 13 residues. The V gene lost 6 bases and the J gene lost 7 bases, with 13 bases spanning the gap. Looked up from germline, CDR1 is LNHNV and CDR2 is YYDKDF (reference sequence).

This clonotype was seen only a few times. The gene calls are TRBV2 and TRBJ2-1; TRBD2 matches 8 bases. In germline, CDR1 is SNHLY, CDR2 FYNNEI. The CDR3 length is 16 residues. V lost 7 bases to trimming and J lost 0 bases; unmatched junction nucleotides: 8. CDR3 bases: TGTGCCAGCAACGTAGCGGGATCTAGCTCCTACAATGAGCAGTTCTTC. This codes for CASNVAGSSSYNEQFF.

The sample holds a few counts of this clonotype. This rearrangement joins TRBV3-1 to TRBJ2-1; D might be TRBD1 (6 bases). Between the trimmed V and J ends, which lost 11 bases and 1 base, there was a span of 24 bases. The CDR3 extends over 17 amino acids. Germline CDR1 LGHDT, CDR2 YNNKEL (reference sequence). The CDR3 DNA follows: TGTGCCTGCTCCCCACGGTTACTGGGGGCATCCTACAATGAGCAGTTCTTC. This gives the protein CACSPRLLGASYNEQFF.

This clonotype was observed a handful of times. The V and J genes are TRBV4-1 and TRBJ2-5; TRBD1 matches at 9 bases. The V and J ends lost 2 bases and 5 bases, in that order; junction bases with no gene match: 6. Per germline, CDR1 MGHRA and CDR2 YSYEKL. CDR3 size: 15 residues. The CDR3 reads CASSQPTGGTETQYF. In DNA form, the CDR3 reads TGCGCCAGCAGCCAACCGACAGGGGGAACGGAGACCCAGTACTTC.

The chain is built from TRBV3-1 and TRBJ2-2; the D call may be TRBD1 or TRBD2 (6 bases each). The V end was cut by 5 bases, the J end by 6 bases, with 16 bases between. Looked up from germline, CDR1 is LGHDT and CDR2 is YNNKEL (reference sequence). This CDR3 contains 15 residues. The CDR3: CASSIRDWGPGELFF. The CDR3 nucleotides are TGTGCCAGCAGCATCCGGGACTGGGGGCCCGGGGAGCTGTTTTTT.

The chain couples TRBV20-1 to TRBJ2-6; TRBD1 matches 8 bases. V trimming: 5 bases; J trimming: 0 bases; junction bases outside the gene matches: 6. Germline V gene lookup returns CDR1 DFQATT and CDR2 SNEGSKA (reference sequence). The CDR3 is made up of 16 amino acids. CDR3: CSAVGTGYSGANVLTF. The CDR3 DNA reads TGCAGTGCTGTCGGGACAGGCTACTCTGGGGCCAACGTCCTGACTTTC.